One sample yielded the 5 T cell receptor beta chains listed below, sequenced in a study of T cell clusters in autoimmune cytopenias. One tube held mixed TRB-A and TRB-B primer pools for touch-down PCR. From the multiplex PCR reads, TCRdb lists one entry per CDR3 protein and no DNA. The sample holds 1,000 to 1,500 distinct CDR3 sequences. Tens of thousands of genome equivalents of blood DNA were amplified for TRB. Source material: peripheral blood. All receptors come from a human donor with an autoimmune cytopenia or autoimmune hepatitis (not recorded which).

This clonotype is deemed large by its frequency. The chain combines TRBV6-6 with TRBJ2-6; TCRdb's D gene call, TRBD1, goes unchecked for lack of DNA. The length of the CDR3 is 15 residues. From germline, CDR1 is MNHNY and CDR2 SVGAGI (reference sequence). The CDR3 region is CASSSGEGGANVLTF.

The V call is TRBV12-3 or TRBV12-4, the J call TRBJ2-2; the D call from TCRdb, TRBD2, cannot be confirmed without DNA. The CDR3 is 18 residues long. CDR3 protein: CASSLGTSGTIRAGELFF.

In terms of frequency, this clonotype is large (0.1 to 1%). The chain employs TRBV30 and TRBJ2-1; TCRdb gives TRBD2 as the D gene, but with no DNA this cannot be confirmed. In germline, CDR1 is GTSNPN, CDR2 SVGIG (reference sequence). The CDR3 consists of 13 residues. CDR3 loop: CACGTSGKGEQFF. The full variable domain, with the rest looked up from reference TRBV30 and TRBJ2-1, is SQTIHQWPATLVQPVGSPLSLECTVEGTSNPNLYWYRQAAGRGLQLLFYSVGIGQISSEVPQNLSASRPQDRQFILSSKKLLLSDSGFYLCACGTSGKGEQFFGPGTRLTVL.

Measured by frequency, this clonotype is medium-sized. This chain links TRBV5-1 with TRBJ2-3; the D call from TCRdb, TRBD2, cannot be confirmed without DNA. The CDR3 consists of 18 residues. Germline V gene lookup returns CDR1 SGHRS and CDR2 YFSETQ. CDR3 region: CASSLAVLAGGSTDTQYF.

Measured by frequency, this clonotype is medium-sized. This chain uses TRBV7-9 with TRBJ1-3. The CDR3 has 13 amino acids. Germline V lookup: CDR1 SEHNR, CDR2 FQNEAQ (reference sequence). CDR3: CASSLGAGNTIYF. Filled out from reference TRBV7-9 and TRBJ1-3, the complete variable domain reads DTGVSQNPRHKITKRGQNVTFRCDPISEHNRLYWYRQTLGQGPEFLTYFQNEAQLEKSRLLSDRFSAERPKGSFSTLEIQRTEQGDSAMYLCASSLGAGNTIYFGEGSWLTVV.